The TCR beta chain described here comes from a study of T-cell reconstitution after alpha-beta-depleted transplantation in children. Study-wide points: Reported findings indicate that, about two months after transplant, alpha-beta T cells came from several hundred expanded clones, which were derived from non-depleted graft cells. Hyperexpanded clones declined; after one year, newly produced T cells mostly supplied diversity. Some patients showed high day-60 TCRbeta diversity, which derived from surviving recipient T cells and thymic progenitors.

This clonotype has at least ten counts. Its cognate antigen is unknown. The CDR3 totals 17 residues. The V gene lost 0 bases and the J gene lost 3 bases, with 17 bases spanning the gap. In germline, CDR1 is SGHRS, CDR2 YFSETQ. It was with unique molecular identifiers that the TCRbeta library was prepared. TCRdb re-called the PCR reads through MiXCR, storing one row per CDR3 protein. The sample yields a few hundred thousand distinct CDR3 sequences, 10% to 15% seen once. This chain uses TRBV5-1 with TRBJ2-3, with D maybe TRBD1 (6 bases). This specimen consisted of PBMCs, mostly from graft donor cells, obtained 360 days after TCRalphabeta/CD19-depleted stem cell transplant. This receptor was obtained from a male patient younger than 18 who had a stem cell transplant for acute myeloid leukemia, so the T cells may come from the graft donor. The DNA for the CDR3 is TGCGCCAGCAGCTTGGACACCGGGACACTTATTACAGATACGCAGTATTTT. Its translation is CASSLDTGTLITDTQYF. The whole variable domain, filled in from reference TRBV5-1 and TRBJ2-3, reads KAGVTQTPRYLIKTRGQQVTLSCSPISGHRSVSWYQQTPGQGLQFLFEYFSETQRNKGNFPGRFSGRQFSNSRSEMNVSTLELGDSALYLCASSLDTGTLITDTQYFGPGTRLTVL.